This T cell receptor beta chain was obtained from a study of shared clonotypes between healthy human individuals. Study details: Donor composition was a couple of women and three men, aged 18 to 49.

The protocol was immunoSEQ multiplex PCR, while the TCRdb copy is restricted to in-frame clones and leaves out a portion. The table lists a few hundred thousand clones, around 97% of them singletons. CDR3 size: 11 residues. CDR1 is MDHEN and CDR2 is SYDVKM in the germline V gene. V dropped 5 bases and J dropped 7 bases, with 9 bases sitting between them. This TCR came from a woman in her 30s in good health. This chain links TRBV28 with TRBJ2-7; TRBD1 or TRBD2 may be the D gene (5 bases each). Sequencing used naive CD4+ T cells sorted from blood. Subset noted: CD45RA+ positively selected. CDR3 coding DNA: TGTGCCAGCAGTGGGACCGGGGAGCAGTACTTC. Encoded protein: CASSGTGEQYF. The full variable domain, completed using reference TRBV28 and TRBJ2-7, is DVKVTQSSRYLVKRTGEKVFLECVQDMDHENMFWYRQDPGLGLRLIYFSYDVKMKEKGDIPEGYSVSREKKERFSLILESASTNQTSMYLCASSGTGEQYFGPGTRLTVT.